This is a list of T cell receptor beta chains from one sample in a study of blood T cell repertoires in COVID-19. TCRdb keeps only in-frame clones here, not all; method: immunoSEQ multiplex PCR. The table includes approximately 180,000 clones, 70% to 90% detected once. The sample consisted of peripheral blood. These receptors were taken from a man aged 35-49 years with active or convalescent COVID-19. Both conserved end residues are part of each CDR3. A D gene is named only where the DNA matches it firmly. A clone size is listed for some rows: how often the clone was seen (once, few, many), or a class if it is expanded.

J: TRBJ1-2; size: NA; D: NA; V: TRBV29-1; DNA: TGCAGCGTTGGGGGCAGGGCTTCCTATGGCTACACCTTC; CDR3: CSVGGRASYGYTF
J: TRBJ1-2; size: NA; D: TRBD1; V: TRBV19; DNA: TGTGCCACTTTACAGGGGTATGGCTACACCTTC; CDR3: CATLQGYGYTF
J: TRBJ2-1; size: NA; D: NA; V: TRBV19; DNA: TGTGCCAGTAGTGCAAACAGGTTGTCCTACAATGAGCAGTTCTTC; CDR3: CASSANRLSYNEQFF
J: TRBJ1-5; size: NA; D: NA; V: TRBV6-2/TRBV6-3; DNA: TGTGCCAGCAGCGCGGGAGGGAGCAATCAGCCCCAGCATTTT; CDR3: CASSAGGSNQPQHF
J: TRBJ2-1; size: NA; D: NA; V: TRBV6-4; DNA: TGTGCCAGCAGTGACTCGACACAGGGGAGGCATGAGCAGTTCTTC; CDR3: CASSDSTQGRHEQFF
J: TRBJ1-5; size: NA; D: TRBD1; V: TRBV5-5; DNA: TGTGCCAGCAGCTTGGCGCCAGGGGGTCTTAATAGCAATCAGCCCCAGCATTTT; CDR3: CASSLAPGGLNSNQPQHF
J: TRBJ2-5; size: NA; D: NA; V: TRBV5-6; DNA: TGTGCCAGCAGCTTCATCTCCCGAGGCAGACTCCAAGAGACCCAGTACTTC; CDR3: CASSFISRGRLQETQYF
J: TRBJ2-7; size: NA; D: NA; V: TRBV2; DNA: TGTGCCAGCAGTGGGTCGGGGGACAGCTCCTACGAGCAGTACTTC; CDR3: CASSGSGDSSYEQYF
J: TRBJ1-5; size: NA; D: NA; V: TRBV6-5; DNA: TGTGCCAGCAGCCCACAGGGATATAGCAATCAGCCCCAGCATTTT; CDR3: CASSPQGYSNQPQHF
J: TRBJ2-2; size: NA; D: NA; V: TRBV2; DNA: TGTGCCAGCAGCAAACAGGGAGTTAAGAACACCGGGGAGCTGTTTTTT; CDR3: CASSKQGVKNTGELFF
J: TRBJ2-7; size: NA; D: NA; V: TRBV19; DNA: TGTGCCAGTAGTACTAAGCGAGAACCTTACTACGAGCAGTACTTC; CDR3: CASSTKREPYYEQYF
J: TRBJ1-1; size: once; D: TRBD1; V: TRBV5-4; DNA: TGTGCCAGCAGCCGAACAGGGGACACTGAAGCTTTCTTT; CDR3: CASSRTGDTEAFF
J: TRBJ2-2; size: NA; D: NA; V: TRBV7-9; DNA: TGTGCCAGTCAGACTCAAACCCACCCTACCGGGGAGCTGTTTTTT; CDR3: CASQTQTHPTGELFF
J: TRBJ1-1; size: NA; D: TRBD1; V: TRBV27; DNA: TGTGCCAGCAGTTTGACAGGGTGGAGGAACACTGAAGCTTTCTTT; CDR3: CASSLTGWRNTEAFF
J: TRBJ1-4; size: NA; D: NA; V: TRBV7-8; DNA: TGTGCCAGCAGCTTATCCAGGGGAAGGGGAGAAAAACTGTTTTTT; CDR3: CASSLSRGRGEKLFF
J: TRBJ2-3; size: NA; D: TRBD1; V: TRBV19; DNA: TGTGCCAGTAGTATCCTCCCGGGACAGGGGGCCTATACGCAGTATTTT; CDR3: CASSILPGQGAYTQYF
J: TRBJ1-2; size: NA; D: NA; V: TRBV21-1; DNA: TGTGCCAGCAGCAAAGTCTCCCGACAGCATAACTATGGCTACACCTTC; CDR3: CASSKVSRQHNYGYTF
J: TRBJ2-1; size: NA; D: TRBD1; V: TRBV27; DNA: TGTGCCAGCAGTTTGAGGACAGGAAAATACAATGAGCAGTTCTTC; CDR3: CASSLRTGKYNEQFF
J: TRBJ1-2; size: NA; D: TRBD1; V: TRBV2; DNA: TGTGCCAGCAGTGGGACAGGGGGCAAGCGCTATGGCTACACCTTC; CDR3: CASSGTGGKRYGYTF
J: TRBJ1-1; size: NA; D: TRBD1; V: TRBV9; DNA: TGTGCCAGCAGCCCCGGGAGTGGGACAGGAGTCGAAGCTTTCTTT; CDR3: CASSPGSGTGVEAFF
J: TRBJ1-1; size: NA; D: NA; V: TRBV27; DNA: TGTGCCAGCAGTTTGTTCGCAGGGGTTAATTCTGAAGCTTTCTTT; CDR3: CASSLFAGVNSEAFF
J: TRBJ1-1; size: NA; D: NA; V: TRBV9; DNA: TGTGCCAGCAGCGTAATAAACAGGGCAAACTCTGAAGCTTTCTTT; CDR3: CASSVINRANSEAFF
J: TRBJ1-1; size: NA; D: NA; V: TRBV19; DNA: TGTGCCAGTAGTAGACTCTGGACAACGCCTGAAGCTTTCTTT; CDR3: CASSRLWTTPEAFF
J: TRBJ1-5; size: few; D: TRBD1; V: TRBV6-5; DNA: TGTGCCAGCAGTCAGACAGGGGGAACTCAGCCCCAGCATTTT; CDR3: CASSQTGGTQPQHF
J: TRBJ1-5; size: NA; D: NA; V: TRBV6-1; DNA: TGTGCCAGCAGTGAAGCAGCGGGTCAGCCCCAGCATTTT; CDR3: CASSEAAGQPQHF
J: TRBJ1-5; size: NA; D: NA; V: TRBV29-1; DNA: TGCAGCGCTGAGGAGACCCTATTTCATAGCAATCAGCCCCAGCATTTT; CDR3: CSAEETLFHSNQPQHF
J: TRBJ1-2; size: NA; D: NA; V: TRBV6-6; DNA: TGTGCCAGCAGCCCCGGTGGTGGGGGGATCACCTTC; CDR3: CASSPGGGGITF
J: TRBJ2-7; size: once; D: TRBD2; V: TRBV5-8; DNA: TGTGCCAGCAGGCGACTAGCGGGGGGTTACGAGCAGTACTTC; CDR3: CASRRLAGGYEQYF
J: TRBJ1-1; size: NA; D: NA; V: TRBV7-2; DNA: TGTGCCAGCAGACCGTCTGAGGGAATGGCTGAAGCTTTCTTT; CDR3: CASRPSEGMAEAFF
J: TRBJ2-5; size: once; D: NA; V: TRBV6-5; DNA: TGTGCCAGCAGTACCGGGGTGGGCCAGTACTTC; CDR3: CASSTGVGQYF
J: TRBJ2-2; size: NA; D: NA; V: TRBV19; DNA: TGTGCCAGTAGTAGCGGGACGGTGAACACCGGGGAGCTGTTTTTT; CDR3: CASSSGTVNTGELFF
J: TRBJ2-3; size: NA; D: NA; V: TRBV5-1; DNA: TGCGCCAGCAGCTATGGGAGGGGGGCGAGGACGCAGTATTTT; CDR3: CASSYGRGARTQYF
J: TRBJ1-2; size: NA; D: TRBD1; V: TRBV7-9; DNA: TGTGCCAGCAGCTTAATGATGACAGGGGGTGGCTACACCTTC; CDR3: CASSLMMTGGGYTF
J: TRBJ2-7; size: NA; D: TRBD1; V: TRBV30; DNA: TGTGCCTGGAGTTTTGGCAGGGGGCACGAGCAGTACTTC; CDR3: CAWSFGRGHEQYF
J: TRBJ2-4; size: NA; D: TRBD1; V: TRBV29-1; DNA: TGCAGCGCTACAGGGGGCCTAAAAAACATTCAGTACTTC; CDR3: CSATGGLKNIQYF
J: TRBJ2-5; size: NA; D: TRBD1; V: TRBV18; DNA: TGTGCCAGCTCACCATGGACAGGCCAAGAGACCCAGTACTTC; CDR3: CASSPWTGQETQYF
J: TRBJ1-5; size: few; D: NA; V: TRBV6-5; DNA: TGTGCCAGCATCCAAACCGGTAATCAGCCCCAGCATTTT; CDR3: CASIQTGNQPQHF
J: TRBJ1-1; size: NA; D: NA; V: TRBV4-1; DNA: TGCGCCAGCAGACAATGGACAGCCGGGAACACTGAAGCTTTCTTT; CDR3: CASRQWTAGNTEAFF
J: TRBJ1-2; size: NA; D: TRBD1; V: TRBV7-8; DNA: TGTGCCAGCAGCATAGGGACAGGGGGCATCCCCATCTATGGCTACACCTTC; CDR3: CASSIGTGGIPIYGYTF
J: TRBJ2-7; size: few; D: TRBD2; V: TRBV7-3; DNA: TGTGCCAGCAGCTTAGCAGCGGGGATCGAGCAGTACTTC; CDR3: CASSLAAGIEQYF
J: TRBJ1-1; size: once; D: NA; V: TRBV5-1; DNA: TGCGCCAGCAGCTTGTCGACGAGACTTGGGAACACTGAAGCTTTCTTT; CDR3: CASSLSTRLGNTEAFF
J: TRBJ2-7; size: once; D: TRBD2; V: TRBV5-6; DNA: TGTGCCAGCAGCTTGGTAACTAGCGCCGTCTCCTACGAGCAGTACTTC; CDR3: CASSLVTSAVSYEQYF
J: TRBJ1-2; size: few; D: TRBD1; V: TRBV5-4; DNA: TGTGCCAGTACCGGGACAGGGGGCAGTAACTATGGCTACACCTTC; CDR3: CASTGTGGSNYGYTF
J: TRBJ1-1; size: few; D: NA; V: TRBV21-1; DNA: TGTGCCAGCAGCATTCAGGGGGCGAGAAATTCTGAAGCTTTCTTT; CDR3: CASSIQGARNSEAFF
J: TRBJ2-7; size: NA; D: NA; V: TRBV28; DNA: TGTGCCAGCCGCAGGTTCGGCGGGCCAATCGAGCAGTACTTC; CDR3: CASRRFGGPIEQYF
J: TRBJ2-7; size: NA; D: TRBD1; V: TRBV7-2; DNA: TGTGCCAGCAGCCAGGTGGGACAGGGACGTCCCACCTACGAGCAGTACTTC; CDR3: CASSQVGQGRPTYEQYF